This TCR beta chain was observed in a study of blood T cell repertoires in COVID-19. Study-wide background: The cDNA or gDNA used as material had been derived from T cells, B-cell-depleted T cells, or PBMCs.

Germline values: CDR1 MNHEY, CDR2 SVGAGI. The V end was cut by 2 bases, the J end by 4 bases, with 12 bases between. There are 16 residues in the CDR3. In the original workflow: Reference gene primer amplification yielded estimated nucleated cell counts. The assay was immunoSEQ multiplex PCR, and TCRdb's table has in-frame clones only and misses some. The DNA gave D and trimming, while V, J and clone size come from that table. The sample lists 69,000 or so clones, around 84% seen once, with 9.7% in the top ten. The TCR originated in a woman older than 75 with acute or convalescent COVID-19. This chain links TRBV6-5 with TRBJ1-6; D perhaps matches TRBD1 (6 bases). The sample consisted of peripheral blood. The CDR3 here is CASSYGGGAYNSPLHF. CDR3 in DNA: TGTGCCAGCAGTTACGGGGGGGGCGCTTATAATTCACCCCTCCACTTT.